Below, 25 T cell receptor beta chains from the same sample are listed, as sequenced in a study of cytomegalovirus exposure and HLA in healthy donors. Primers: 60 Vbeta forward and 13 Jbeta reverse. Data came from immunoSEQ multiplex PCR; TCRdb stores just in-frame clones and leaves some out. The repertoire has around 110,000 clones, approximately 80% of them found once; the top ten carry 4.2%. The sample consisted of PBMCs. These TCRs come from a male donor in good health and CMV-seronegative.

This sequence joins TRBV18 and TRBJ1-1, with 8 bases fitting TRBD1. Germline CDR1 and CDR2: KGHSH and LQKENI. After removal of 3 bases from V and 6 bases from J, the junction contained 9 bases not matched to a gene. This CDR3 spans 15 amino acids. CDR3: CASSPTGVDFAEAFF. The CDR3, as DNA: TGTGCCAGCTCACCGACAGGGGTGGATTTCGCTGAAGCTTTCTTT.

The V gene is TRBV10-1, the J gene TRBJ2-7; 7 bases agree with TRBD1. CDR3 length equals 15 residues. V dropped 0 bases and J dropped 5; count of bases not matched to a gene: 7. Germline V lookup: CDR1 WNHNN, CDR2 SYGVQD (reference sequence). The CDR3 nucleotides read TGCGCCAGCAGTGAGTCAAAACAGGGGCCCCACGAGCAGTACTTC. Translation gives CASSESKQGPHEQYF.

The DNA for the CDR3 is TGCGCCAGCAGTGAGCAGGGACTAGCGGGAGGGGCAGATACGCAGTATTTT. Protein: CASSEQGLAGGADTQYF. The chain couples TRBV10-1 to TRBJ2-3; 16 nucleotides agree with TRBD2. CDR1 and CDR2 (germline): WNHNN, SYGVQD (reference sequence). The V gene end was trimmed by 2 bases and the J gene end by 4 bases; junction bases not matched to a gene: 3. The CDR3 is 17 residues long.

V is TRBV15 and J is TRBJ2-7; TRBD1 matches at 7 bases. The CDR3 contains 12 residues. V gave up 6 bases and J gave up 4 bases; unmatched junction bases: 3. Germline CDR1 LNHNV, CDR2 YYDKDF (reference sequence). The CDR3 sequence is CATRYRGYEQYF. The CDR3 coding sequence is TGTGCCACCAGGTACAGGGGATACGAGCAGTACTTC.

This chain links TRBV30 with TRBJ2-5, with 7 bases that match TRBD1. The last part of the DNA fits TRBJ2-7 better; the J call may be wrong. The CDR3 loop spans 13 amino acids. Germline CDR1 and CDR2: GTSNPN and SVGIG (reference sequence). CDR3 sequence: CACNTGQVGEQYF. The CDR3 nucleotides read TGTGCCTGTAATACCGGACAGGTCGGCGAGCAGTACTTC.

The rearrangement uses TRBV15 and TRBJ2-3, with 7 nucleotides matching TRBD1. The CDR3 has 15 residues. Trimming at V came to 4 bases and at J to 6 bases, leaving 10 bases not matched to a gene. Germline-derived CDR1 and CDR2 are LNHNV and YYDKDF (reference sequence). The CDR3 protein is CATSIDRVISDTQYF. The CDR3 nucleotides read TGTGCCACCAGCATCGACAGGGTTATTTCGGATACGCAGTATTTT. Full variable domain (rest looked up from reference TRBV15 and TRBJ2-3): DAMVIQNPRYQVTQFGKPVTLSCSQTLNHNVMYWYQQKSSQAPKLLFHYYDKDFNNEADTPDNFQSRRPNTSFCFLDIRSPGLGDTAMYLCATSIDRVISDTQYFGPGTRLTVL.

This clone occurred a few times. The J gene is TRBJ2-7, the V gene TRBV7-2, with TRBD2 matching 11 bases. V shed 6 bases and J 7 bases; nucleotides not matched to a gene: 8. The CDR3 covers 14 residues. Germline CDR1 reads SGHTA; CDR2 reads FQGNSA. This CDR3 is CASSYSGRAREQYF. The CDR3 nucleotides read TGTGCCAGCAGTTATAGCGGGAGGGCGAGGGAGCAGTACTTC.

This chain links TRBV15 with TRBJ2-1; 9 bases line up with TRBD2. V dropped 0 bases and J dropped 8; count of bases not matched to a gene: 5. The germline V gene encodes CDR1 LNHNV and CDR2 YYDKDF (reference sequence). The CDR3 sequence is 15 residues long. This chain's CDR3 is CATSREREGWDEQFF. The CDR3 DNA reads as TGTGCCACCAGCAGAGAGCGGGAGGGGTGGGATGAGCAGTTCTTC.

In this sample, this clone turned up once. This sequence joins TRBV5-1 and TRBJ2-5, with no clear D. The CDR3 is made up of 14 amino acids. Germline V CDR1 and CDR2: SGHRS, YFSETQ. V lost 2 bases to trimming and J lost 2 bases, with 10 bases between them. Here the CDR3 reads CASSFNSEQETQYF. CDR3 nucleotides: TGCGCCAGCAGCTTTAATTCTGAGCAAGAGACCCAGTACTTC.

The V gene is TRBV5-5, the J gene TRBJ1-5; 7 nucleotides agree with TRBD1. This CDR3 is 15 amino acids long. Losses at the gene ends were 5 bases for V and 0 bases for J; bases not matched to a gene: 5. Germline V gene data show CDR1 as SGHKS and CDR2 as YYEKEE (reference sequence). In nucleotides, the CDR3 is TGTGCCAGCAGTTGGGACAGAAATAGCAATCAGCCCCAGCATTTT. Translation gives CASSWDRNSNQPQHF.

In this sample, this clone turned up a few times. The V gene is TRBV30, the J gene TRBJ1-2; the match to TRBD1 covers 8 bases. CDR3 size: 15 residues. Unmatched junction bases numbered 10, after V lost 3 bases and J lost 4 bases. Germline lookup yields CDR1 GTSNPN and CDR2 SVGIG (reference sequence). The CDR3 DNA reads as TGTGCCTGGAGCTGGCAGGGGGCCGACCTCTATGGCTACACCTTC. This codes for CAWSWQGADLYGYTF.

This clone was seen a single time. The CDR3 loop is CASSLRGFSGGTEAFF. The CDR3 nucleotides are TGTGCCAGCAGCTTGCGAGGTTTTTCCGGGGGGACTGAAGCTTTCTTT. The chain is built from TRBV5-6 and TRBJ1-1, with D tentatively TRBD1 (5 bases). CDR1 and CDR2 from the germline V gene are SGHDT and YYEEEE. The CDR3 is 16 residues long. V dropped 1 base and J dropped 5 bases, with 18 bases sitting between them.

The chain links TRBV27 to TRBJ1-1; possible D gene TRBD1, 6 bases. The CDR3 spans 14 residues. CDR1 and CDR2 (germline): MNHEY, SMNVEV (reference sequence). V lost 3 bases to trimming and J lost 4 bases, with 12 bases between them. This CDR3 is CASSFQDSATEAFF. The CDR3 DNA follows: TGTGCCAGCAGTTTCCAGGACAGTGCCACTGAAGCTTTCTTT.

The chain is built from TRBV29-1 and TRBJ2-7; TRBD1 is a possible D gene (7 bases). Between the trimmed V and J ends, which lost 7 bases and 2 bases, there was a span of 15 bases. Looked up from germline, CDR1 is SQVTM and CDR2 is ANQGSEA. The length of the CDR3 is 13 residues. The CDR3 DNA reads TGCAGCGCTGGAGGGGACAGCACCTACGAGCAGTACTTC. It translates to CSAGGDSTYEQYF.

V and J are TRBV29-1 and TRBJ2-2; 9 positions agree with TRBD1. With 7 bases clipped from V and 4 bases from J, the junction kept 7 bases outside the gene matches. Germline V lookup: CDR1 SQVTM, CDR2 ANQGSEA. This CDR3 is 14 amino acids long. The DNA for the CDR3 is TGCAGCGCTGGCCGGGACAGGGCCACCGGGGAGCTGTTTTTT. Amino acids: CSAGRDRATGELFF.

This chain joins TRBV5-4 and TRBJ1-1; D not resolved. The length of the CDR3 is 14 residues. Trimming shortened V by 2 bases and J by 5 bases, and 13 bases separated the two germline ends. CDR1 is SGHNT and CDR2 is YYREEE in the germline V gene (reference sequence). The CDR3 nucleotides are TGTGCCAGCAGCTTAACAGCCGGGGATACTGAAGCTTTCTTT. This encodes CASSLTAGDTEAFF.

This chain links TRBV11-2 with TRBJ2-1, with 11 bases that match TRBD2. The CDR3 sequence is 15 residues long. The ends lost 6 bases at V and 0 bases at J; junction bases unmatched: 1. Germline CDR1 reads SGHAT; CDR2 reads FQNNGV. The CDR3 sequence: CASSLAGGSYNEQFF. The CDR3 DNA reads TGTGCCAGCAGTCTAGCGGGGGGCTCCTACAATGAGCAGTTCTTC.

The rearrangement uses TRBV10-3 and TRBJ2-1, with 9 bases that match TRBD2. This CDR3 is built from 15 residues. Per the germline V gene, CDR1 is ENHRY and CDR2 is SYGVKD. Germline trimming cut 7 bases from V and 0 bases from J; bases unmatched to any gene: 4. The CDR3 DNA sequence: TGTGCCATCATGCCTAGCGGGATCTCCTACAATGAGCAGTTCTTC. This codes for CAIMPSGISYNEQFF.

V is TRBV2 and J is TRBJ2-1; 13 bases map to TRBD2. The CDR3 spans 17 residues. Trimming took 6 bases from V and 9 from J; bases not matched to a gene: 14. CDR1 is SNHLY and CDR2 is FYNNEI in the germline V gene. CDR3 in amino acids: CASRYWTSGRLGSEQFF. DNA of the CDR3: TGTGCCAGCAGATACTGGACTAGCGGGAGACTAGGGAGTGAGCAGTTCTTC.

V and J are TRBV10-1 and TRBJ2-3, with a possible D match to TRBD1 (6 bases). Germline V CDR1 and CDR2: WNHNN, SYGVQD (reference sequence). The CDR3 covers 13 residues. Trimming shortened V by 2 bases and J by 8 bases, and 11 bases separated the two germline ends. The CDR3 loop is CASSETQGLTQYF. The CDR3 bases are TGCGCCAGCAGTGAGACACAGGGTCTTACGCAGTATTTT.

This chain links TRBV1 with TRBJ2-1; the table assigns TRBD2, which was not confirmed against the DNA. TRBV1 is a pseudogene. This CDR3 has 20 residues. CDR3: CTSSQGTPSERERAYNEQFF. DNA for the CDR3: TGCACCAGCAGCCAAGGCACCCCTTCTGAGCGGGAGAGGGCCTACAATGAGCAGTTCTTC.

The chain uses TRBV7-9 and TRBJ2-1, with 8 bases aligning to TRBD2. Germline assignment: CDR1 SEHNR and CDR2 FQNEAQ (reference sequence). The J segment lost 4 bases and the V segment lost 1 base, leaving 3 bases of the junction unmatched. The CDR3 totals 15 residues. Here the CDR3 reads CASSLVGLDYNEQFF. In DNA form, the CDR3 reads TGTGCCAGCAGCTTAGTGGGACTAGATTACAATGAGCAGTTCTTC. The full variable domain, its missing parts supplied by reference TRBV7-9 and TRBJ2-1, is DTGVSQNPRHKITKRGQNVTFRCDPISEHNRLYWYRQTLGQGPEFLTYFQNEAQLEKSRLLSDRFSAERPKGSFSTLEIQRTEQGDSAMYLCASSLVGLDYNEQFFGPGTRLTVL.

The J gene is TRBJ2-7, the V gene TRBV2; no reliable D call. Germline V gene sequence: CDR1 SNHLY, CDR2 FYNNEI. This CDR3 comprises 13 residues. V was clipped by 6 bases and J by 2 bases, with 11 bases between them. Written as DNA, the CDR3 is TGTGCCAGCAGCCCGCCAACGGCCTACGAGCAGTACTTC. This gives the protein CASSPPTAYEQYF.

The chain links TRBV5-1 to TRBJ2-7; TRBD2 might be the D (6 bases). CDR3 length equals 14 residues. V gave up 4 bases and J gave up 6 bases, with 17 bases separating them. Germline CDR1 and CDR2: SGHRS and YFSETQ. The CDR3 nucleotides are TGCGCCAGCAGCCCCGGGAGCTATCCCCTCGAGCAGTACTTC. Amino acid sequence: CASSPGSYPLEQYF.

DNA of the CDR3: TGTGCCAGCAGTTTACTAGGGACAGCCGATGTCTATGGCTACACCTTC. The encoded protein is CASSLLGTADVYGYTF. The chain employs TRBV28 and TRBJ1-2, with 7 bases matching TRBD1. The CDR3 consists of 16 residues. CDR1 is MDHEN, CDR2 SYDVKM, per germline. V was pared by 2 bases and J by 4 bases, with 10 bases of the junction left unmatched.